This TCR beta chain derives from a study of T cell responses to AZD1222 COVID-19 vaccine. Findings and limits, study-wide: At 160-218 and 743-854, vaccine-associated CD4 TCRs were dominant, and they spanned spike. An increase in Spike-specific TCR breadth and depth was observed after two AZD1222 doses. Among the donors, most were white British and more were female, and clonal diversity was possibly underestimated. Only a handful of individuals given AZD1222 were seropositive at baseline.

Points on this clone: The antigen remains unidentified.

Here immunoSEQ multiplex PCR was the method, and the copy in TCRdb shows in-frame clones only, minus some. Seen here are roughly 67,000 clones, about nine tenths observed once, and the top ten hold 28%. Sequencing was performed on peripheral blood, taken 28 days after the second AZD1222 dose. This clonotype was obtained from an adult who received the AZD1222 COVID-19 vaccine.

The CDR3 loop is CASSLEGTSVSYEQYF. CDR3 coding DNA: TGCGCCAGCAGCTTGGAGGGGACTTCCGTCTCCTACGAGCAGTACTTC. This chain links TRBV5-1 with TRBJ2-7; weak D call: TRBD2 (6 bases). V dropped 0 bases and J dropped 0 bases, with 13 bases sitting between them. The CDR3 has 16 amino acids. Germline CDR1 and CDR2: SGHRS and YFSETQ.